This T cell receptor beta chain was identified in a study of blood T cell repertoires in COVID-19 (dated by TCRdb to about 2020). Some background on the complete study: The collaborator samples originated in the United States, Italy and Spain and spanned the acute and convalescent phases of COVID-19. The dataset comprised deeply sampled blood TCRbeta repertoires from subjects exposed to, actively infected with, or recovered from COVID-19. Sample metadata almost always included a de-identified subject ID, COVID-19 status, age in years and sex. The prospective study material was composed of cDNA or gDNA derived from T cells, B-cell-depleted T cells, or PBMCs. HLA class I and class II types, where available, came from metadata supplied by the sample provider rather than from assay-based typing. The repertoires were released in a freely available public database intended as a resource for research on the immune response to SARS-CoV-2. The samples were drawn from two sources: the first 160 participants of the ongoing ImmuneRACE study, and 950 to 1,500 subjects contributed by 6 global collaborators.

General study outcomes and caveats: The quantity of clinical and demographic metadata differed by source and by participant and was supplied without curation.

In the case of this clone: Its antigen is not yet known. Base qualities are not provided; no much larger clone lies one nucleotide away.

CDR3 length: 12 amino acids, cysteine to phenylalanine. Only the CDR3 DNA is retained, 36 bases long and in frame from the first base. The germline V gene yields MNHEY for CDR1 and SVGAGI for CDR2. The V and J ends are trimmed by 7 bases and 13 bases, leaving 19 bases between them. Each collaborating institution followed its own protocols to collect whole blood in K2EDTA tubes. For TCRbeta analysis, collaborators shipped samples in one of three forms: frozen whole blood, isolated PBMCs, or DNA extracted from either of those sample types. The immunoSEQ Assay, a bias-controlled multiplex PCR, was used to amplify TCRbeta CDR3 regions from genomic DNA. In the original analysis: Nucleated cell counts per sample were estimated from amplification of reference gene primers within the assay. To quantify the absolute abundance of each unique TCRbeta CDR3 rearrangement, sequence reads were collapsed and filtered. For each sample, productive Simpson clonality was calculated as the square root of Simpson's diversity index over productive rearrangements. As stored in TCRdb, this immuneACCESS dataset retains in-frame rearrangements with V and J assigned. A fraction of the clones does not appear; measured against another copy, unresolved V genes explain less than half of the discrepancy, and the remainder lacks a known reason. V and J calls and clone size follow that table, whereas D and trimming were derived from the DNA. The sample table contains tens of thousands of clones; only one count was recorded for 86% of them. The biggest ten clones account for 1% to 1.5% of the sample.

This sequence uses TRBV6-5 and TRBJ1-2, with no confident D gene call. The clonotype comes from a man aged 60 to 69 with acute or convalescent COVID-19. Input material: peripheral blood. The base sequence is TGTGCCAGCACCGGTCGGGGTGGGAGCTTCACCTTC. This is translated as CASTGRGGSFTF.